Listed here are 2 T cell receptor beta chains from one sample, sequenced in a study of blood T cell repertoires in COVID-19. Repertoires were generated with immunoSEQ multiplex PCR, while TCRdb's copy carries only in-frame clones and drops some. The repertoire includes about 220,000 clones, roughly 84% of them detected once, and less than 4% sits in the top ten. Sequences were obtained from peripheral blood. Receptor source: a woman older than 75 with acute or convalescent COVID-19.

The chain recombines TRBV13 with TRBJ1-1, with 9 bases lining up with TRBD1. V dropped 5 bases and J dropped 8; count of bases not matched to a gene: 6. CDR1 is PRHDT, CDR2 FYEKMQ, per germline (reference sequence). The CDR3 consists of 13 residues. The CDR3 is CASSPDRGSEAFF. The CDR3 DNA is TGTGCCAGCAGCCCCGACAGGGGGAGCGAAGCTTTCTTT.

The CDR3 loop reads CASRDRGQNNSPLHF. CDR3 coding DNA: TGTGCCAGCAGAGACAGGGGTCAAAATAATTCACCCCTCCACTTT. The chain uses TRBV6-5 and TRBJ1-6, with 8 nucleotides matching TRBD1. Germline V gene sequence: CDR1 MNHEY, CDR2 SVGAGI. Trimming removed 6 bases from V and 5 bases from J; junction bases left unmatched: 6. This CDR3 has 15 amino acids.